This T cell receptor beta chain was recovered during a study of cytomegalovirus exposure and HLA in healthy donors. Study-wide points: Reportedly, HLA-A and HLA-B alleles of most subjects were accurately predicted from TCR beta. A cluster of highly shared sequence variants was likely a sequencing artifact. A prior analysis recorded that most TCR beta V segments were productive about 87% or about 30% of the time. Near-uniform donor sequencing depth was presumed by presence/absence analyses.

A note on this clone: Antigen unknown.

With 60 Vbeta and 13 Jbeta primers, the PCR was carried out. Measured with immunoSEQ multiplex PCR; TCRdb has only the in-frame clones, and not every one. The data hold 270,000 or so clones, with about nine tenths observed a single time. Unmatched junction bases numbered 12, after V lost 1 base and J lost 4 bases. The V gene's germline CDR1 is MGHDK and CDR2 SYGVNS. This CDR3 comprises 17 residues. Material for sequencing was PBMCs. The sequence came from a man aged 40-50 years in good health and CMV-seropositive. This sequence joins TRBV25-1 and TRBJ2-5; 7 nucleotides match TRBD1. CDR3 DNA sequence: TGTGCCAGCAGTGAATCGGTGTCCAGGGGGTCACTAGAGACCCAGTACTTC. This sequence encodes CASSESVSRGSLETQYF.